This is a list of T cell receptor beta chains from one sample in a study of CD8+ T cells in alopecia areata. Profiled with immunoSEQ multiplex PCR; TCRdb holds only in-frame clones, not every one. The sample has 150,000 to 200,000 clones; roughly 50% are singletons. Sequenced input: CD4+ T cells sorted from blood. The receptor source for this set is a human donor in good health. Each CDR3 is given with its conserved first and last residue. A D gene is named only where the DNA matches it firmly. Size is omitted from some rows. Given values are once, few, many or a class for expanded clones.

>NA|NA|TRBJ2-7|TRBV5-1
TGCGCCAGCAGCTCTTCCCAGGTGCCCGCTAGGGAGCAGTACTTC
CASSSSQVPAREQYF
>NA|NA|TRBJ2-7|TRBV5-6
TGTGCCAGCAGGACGGAGGGACAAAACCTCTACGAGCAGTACTTC
CASRTEGQNLYEQYF
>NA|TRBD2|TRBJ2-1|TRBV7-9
TGTGCCAGCGGAAAGGGACTAGCAGCTTACAATGAGCAGTTCTTC
CASGKGLAAYNEQFF
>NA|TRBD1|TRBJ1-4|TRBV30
TGTGCCTGGAGGAGACAGGGGCGGTCGGCTAATGAAAAACTGTTTTTT
CAWRRQGRSANEKLFF
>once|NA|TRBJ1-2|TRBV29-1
TGCAGCGTTGAAGGCGGTTATGGCTACACCTTC
CSVEGGYGYTF
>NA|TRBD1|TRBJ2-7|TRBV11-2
TGTGCCAGCAGCTTGGGGGACAGGGACGGTAAGCAGTACTTC
CASSLGDRDGKQYF
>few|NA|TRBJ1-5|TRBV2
TGTGCCAGCAGGCGCGGACAGCCCCAGCATTTT
CASRRGQPQHF
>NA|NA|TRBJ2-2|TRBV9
TGTGCCAGCAGCGTAGGGGGAGATGCCACCGGGGAGCTGTTTTTT
CASSVGGDATGELFF
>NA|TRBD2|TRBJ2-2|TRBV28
TGTGCCAGCAGGTGGGGACTAGTAAACTCCGGGGAGCTGTTTTTT
CASRWGLVNSGELFF
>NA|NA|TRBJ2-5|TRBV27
TGTGCCAGCACTAAACAGTTAGGGGAAGAGACCCAGTACTTC
CASTKQLGEETQYF
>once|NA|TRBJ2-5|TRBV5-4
TGTGCCAGCAGCTTGGGTTGGGTTAGGGAGACCCAGTACTTC
CASSLGWVRETQYF
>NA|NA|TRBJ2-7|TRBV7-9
TGTGCCAGCAGCTTAGCAACAGGGTCTCGCGGGCAGTACTTC
CASSLATGSRGQYF
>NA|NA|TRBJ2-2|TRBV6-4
TGTGCCAGCAGTGACGGGAACACCGGGGAGCTGTTTTTT
CASSDGNTGELFF
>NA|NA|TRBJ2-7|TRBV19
TGTGCCAGTAGTAGGGGACATGCCTACGAGCAGTACTTC
CASSRGHAYEQYF
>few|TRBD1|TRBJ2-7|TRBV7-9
TGTGCCAGCGGACCAGGGGGCTACGAGCAGTACTTC
CASGPGGYEQYF
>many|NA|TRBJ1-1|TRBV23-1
TGCGCCAGCAGTCCCCAGGGGCCCGGAAACACTGAAGCTTTCTTT
CASSPQGPGNTEAFF
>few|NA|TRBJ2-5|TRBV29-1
TGCAGCGCTAGGGGCCTCCAAGAGACCCAGTACTTC
CSARGLQETQYF
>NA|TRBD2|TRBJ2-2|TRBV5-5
TGTGCCAGCAGCTTTCTAAGCGGGAGAGGGACCGGGGAGCTGTTTTTT
CASSFLSGRGTGELFF
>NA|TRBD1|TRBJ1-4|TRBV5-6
TGTGCCAGCATTCTGGGGGACAGAGAAGAAAAACTGTTTTTT
CASILGDREEKLFF
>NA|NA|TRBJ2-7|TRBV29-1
TGCAGCGGCCGATCTGGATACGAGCAGTACTTC
CSGRSGYEQYF
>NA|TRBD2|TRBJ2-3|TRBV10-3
TGTGCCATCAGGGCTAGCGGGACCACTAGCACAGATACGCAGTATTTT
CAIRASGTTSTDTQYF
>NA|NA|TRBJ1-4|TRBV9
TGTGCCAGCAGCGTAGATCGGGGATCCGAAAAACTGTTTTTT
CASSVDRGSEKLFF
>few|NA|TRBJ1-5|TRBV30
TGTGCCTGGGGACATTTCAATCAGCCCCAGCATTTT
CAWGHFNQPQHF
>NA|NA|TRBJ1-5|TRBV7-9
TGTGCCAGCAGCCCGGTAGGGGGGCGCGAGCAGCCCCAGCATTTT
CASSPVGGREQPQHF
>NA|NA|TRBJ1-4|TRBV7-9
TGTGCCAGCAGCTTAGCGGGGGCAACTAATGAAAAACTGTTTTTT
CASSLAGATNEKLFF
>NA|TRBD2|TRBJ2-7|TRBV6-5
TGTGCCAGCAGCGGACCCGGACTAGACGAGCAGTACTTC
CASSGPGLDEQYF
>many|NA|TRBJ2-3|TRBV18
TGTGCCAGCTCACCGGGACTGAGCACAGATACGCAGTATTTT
CASSPGLSTDTQYF
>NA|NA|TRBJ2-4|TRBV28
TGTGCCAGCCGCAATAGCGGTGTAGCCAAAAACATTCAGTACTTC
CASRNSGVAKNIQYF
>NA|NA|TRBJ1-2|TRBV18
TGTGCCAGCTCCCTTGGTCTGAACTATGGCTACACCTTC
CASSLGLNYGYTF
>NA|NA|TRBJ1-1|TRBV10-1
TGCGCCAGCAGCCGAGGGAACACTGAAGCTTTCTTT
CASSRGNTEAFF
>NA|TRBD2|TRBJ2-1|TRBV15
TGTGCCACCAGCAGACCAACGGGACTAGCGGGAGGAAATGAGCAGTTCTTC
CATSRPTGLAGGNEQFF
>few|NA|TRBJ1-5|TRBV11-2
TGTGCCAGCAGCTTAGAGCGTGGCCAGCCCCAGCATTTT
CASSLERGQPQHF
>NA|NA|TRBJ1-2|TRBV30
TGTGCCTGGACTATACAGCAGCCTGATCAGGGCTACACCTTC
CAWTIQQPDQGYTF
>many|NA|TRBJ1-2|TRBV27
TGTGCCAGCAGTTTACAGGGGAGCTATGGCTACACCTTC
CASSLQGSYGYTF
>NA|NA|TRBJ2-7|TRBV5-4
TGTGCCAGCAGCCAGGGACTCCGGGGGGAGCAGTACTTC
CASSQGLRGEQYF
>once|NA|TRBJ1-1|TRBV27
TGTGCCAGCAGTAGGGGCTTGAGCACTGAAGCTTTCTTT
CASSRGLSTEAFF
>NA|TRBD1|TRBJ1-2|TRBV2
TGTGCCAGCAGTGAATTACAGGGGTCCGGGGGCTACACCTTC
CASSELQGSGGYTF
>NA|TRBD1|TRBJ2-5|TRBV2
TGTGCCAGCAGGAGACAGGGCCCCGGTTCGGGGACCCAGTACTTC
CASRRQGPGSGTQYF
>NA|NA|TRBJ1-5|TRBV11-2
TGTGCCAGCAGTTCCCTCGTGGGGAGGAATCAGCCCCAGCATTTT
CASSSLVGRNQPQHF
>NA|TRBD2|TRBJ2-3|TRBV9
TGTGCCAGCAGCGTATCAATTGAGGCGGGAGGAGTTGGAGATACGCAGTATTTT
CASSVSIEAGGVGDTQYF
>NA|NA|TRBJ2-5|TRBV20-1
TGCAGTCCCAGCCTAGCCGAGACCCAGTACTTC
CSPSLAETQYF
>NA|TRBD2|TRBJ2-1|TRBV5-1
TGCGCCAGCAGCTTGGCCGGGTGGGAGGGGCGTACAACATACAATGAGCAGTTCTTC
CASSLAGWEGRTTYNEQFF
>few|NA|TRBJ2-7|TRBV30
TGTGCCTGGACCAGGGGTTCCTACGAGCAGTACTTC
CAWTRGSYEQYF